This is a list of T cell receptor beta chains from one sample in a study of blood T cell repertoires in COVID-19. This table comes from immunoSEQ multiplex PCR, and its TCRdb copy is limited to in-frame clones, with some not included. The sample has fewer than 500,000 clones, 80% to 90% seen once; the top ten hold roughly 1.1%. What was sequenced was PBMCs or T cells enriched from blood (not recorded which). The receptors were gathered from a man under 40 who had recovered from COVID-19. CDR3s include the opening cysteine and the closing phenylalanine or tryptophan. Each record gives: clone size, D gene, J gene, V gene, CDR3 protein, CDR3 DNA. A D gene is named only where the DNA matches it firmly. The size entry is marked missing in some rows and otherwise reads once, few, many or a size class.

once | NA | TRBJ2-3 | TRBV5-1 | CASSLSQSPDTQYF | TGCGCCAGCAGCTTATCCCAGTCCCCAGATACGCAGTATTTT
NA | TRBD1 | TRBJ2-2 | TRBV10-1 | CASSMDRVKTGELFF | TGCGCCAGCAGTATGGACAGGGTAAAAACCGGGGAGCTGTTTTTT
NA | TRBD2 | TRBJ2-1 | TRBV2 | CASSRTSGGYNEQFF | TGTGCCAGCAGTAGGACTAGCGGGGGGTACAATGAGCAGTTCTTC
NA | TRBD1 | TRBJ1-2 | TRBV3-1/TRBV3-2 | CASSQDRVRHYGYTF | TGTGCCAGCAGCCAGGACAGGGTTAGGCACTATGGCTACACCTTC
NA | NA | TRBJ1-1 | TRBV10-1 | CASWSGAATEAFF | TGCGCCAGCTGGTCAGGGGCGGCCACTGAAGCTTTCTTT
few | TRBD1 | TRBJ2-3 | TRBV5-1 | CASSSGQGGTDTQYF | TGCGCCAGCAGCTCGGGACAGGGAGGGACAGATACGCAGTATTTT
NA | TRBD1 | TRBJ1-6 | TRBV19 | CASSLIQGSYNSPLHF | TGTGCCAGTAGTCTAATACAGGGGTCCTATAATTCACCCCTCCACTTT
NA | NA | TRBJ1-2 | TRBV12-5 | CASGSGAIANYGYTF | TGTGCTAGTGGAAGCGGCGCAATCGCTAACTATGGCTACACCTTC
NA | NA | TRBJ2-2 | TRBV5-1 | CASSLETTGISTGELFF | TGCGCCAGCAGCTTGGAAACCACAGGGATCAGCACCGGGGAGCTGTTTTTT
NA | NA | TRBJ2-3 | TRBV12-3/TRBV12-4 | CASRTTGADTQYF | TGTGCCAGCAGAACAACGGGAGCAGATACGCAGTATTTT
NA | NA | TRBJ2-5 | TRBV5-1 | CASSLGNPGAETQYF | TGCGCCAGCAGCTTGGGGAACCCAGGGGCAGAGACCCAGTACTTC
NA | NA | TRBJ1-3 | TRBV6-5 | CASSYSAGFGNTIYF | TGTGCCAGCAGTTACTCGGCGGGTTTTGGAAACACCATATATTTT
NA | TRBD1 | TRBJ1-2 | TRBV7-2 | CASSLAPGQAILGYTF | TGTGCCAGCAGCTTAGCTCCTGGACAGGCCATACTTGGCTACACCTTC
NA | NA | TRBJ2-1 | TRBV7-9 | CASSLGAGWHEQFF | TGTGCCAGCAGCTTAGGGGCAGGCTGGCATGAGCAGTTCTTC
NA | NA | TRBJ2-7 | TRBV4-2 | CAGSQEEERSIYEQYF | TGTGCCGGCAGCCAAGAGGAGGAGCGGTCCATCTACGAGCAGTACTTC
once | TRBD1 | TRBJ2-3 | TRBV27 | CASSLQGADTQYF | TGTGCCAGCAGTTTACAGGGGGCGGATACGCAGTATTTT
NA | NA | TRBJ2-6 | TRBV3-1/TRBV3-2 | CASSPGGGANVLTF | TGTGCCAGCAGCCCGGGGGGCGGGGCCAACGTCCTGACTTTC
NA | NA | TRBJ2-6 | TRBV19 | CASSPFPPSGANVLTF | TGTGCCAGTAGCCCCTTCCCCCCCTCTGGGGCCAACGTCCTGACTTTC
NA | NA | TRBJ2-7 | TRBV4-1 | CASSQGPRSSYEQYF | TGCGCCAGCAGCCAAGGCCCACGGAGCTCCTACGAGCAGTACTTC
NA | TRBD1 | TRBJ2-7 | TRBV5-8 | CASSLEFGTGTYEQYF | TGTGCCAGCAGCTTGGAATTCGGGACAGGAACCTACGAGCAGTACTTC
few | NA | TRBJ1-2 | TRBV18 | CASSPLTDNYGYTF | TGTGCCAGCTCACCTCTGACAGATAACTATGGCTACACCTTC
NA | NA | TRBJ2-5 | TRBV10-3 | CATSAGQETQYF | TGTGCCACTTCGGCGGGGCAAGAGACCCAGTACTTC
NA | NA | TRBJ1-2 | TRBV2 | CASSELLGLDGYTF | TGTGCCAGCAGCGAGTTGTTGGGGCTGGATGGCTACACCTTC
NA | TRBD1 | TRBJ2-2 | TRBV5-4 | CASSPLGQVNTGELFF | TGTGCCAGCAGCCCCCTCGGACAGGTTAACACCGGGGAGCTGTTTTTT
NA | TRBD1 | TRBJ1-1 | TRBV14 | CASSHLDRGQTLGTEAFF | TGTGCCAGCAGCCACCTCGACAGGGGGCAGACCCTGGGCACTGAAGCTTTCTTT
few | NA | TRBJ1-2 | TRBV28 | CASSLFSGVYGYTF | TGTGCCAGCAGTTTATTTTCAGGTGTCTATGGCTACACCTTC
NA | NA | TRBJ1-3 | TRBV28 | CATRGTTSTGNTIYF | TGTGCCACCCGAGGGACTACCTCAACTGGAAACACCATATATTTT
NA | NA | TRBJ1-5 | TRBV12-3/TRBV12-4 | CASSSGFPQPQHF | TGTGCCAGCAGTTCGGGGTTCCCCCAGCCCCAGCATTTT
NA | TRBD2 | TRBJ2-7 | TRBV4-1 | CASSHATSGIYEQYF | TGCGCCAGCAGCCACGCGACTAGCGGGATTTACGAGCAGTACTTC
NA | NA | TRBJ2-7 | TRBV10-2 | CASSVSGESPYEQYF | TGCGCCAGCAGTGTCTCAGGGGAGTCCCCCTACGAGCAGTACTTC
NA | NA | TRBJ1-4 | TRBV29-1 | CSVDKFEGREKLFF | TGCAGCGTTGATAAGTTTGAGGGTCGCGAAAAACTGTTTTTT
NA | NA | TRBJ2-1 | TRBV3-1/TRBV3-2 | CASSQDLSSYNEQFF | TGTGCCAGCAGCCAAGATTTATCCTCCTACAATGAGCAGTTCTTC
NA | TRBD1 | TRBJ2-3 | TRBV5-6 | CASSLGQGLRTDTQYF | TGTGCCAGCAGCTTGGGACAGGGGCTCCGCACAGATACGCAGTATTTT
NA | TRBD2 | TRBJ2-7 | TRBV12-3/TRBV12-4 | CASRILAGEQYF | TGTGCCAGCAGAATTCTAGCGGGGGAGCAGTACTTC
NA | TRBD1 | TRBJ1-4 | TRBV7-6 | CASSLTRTGEEEKLFF | TGTGCCAGCAGCTTAACCAGGACAGGGGAAGAGGAAAAACTGTTTTTT
NA | TRBD2 | TRBJ2-7 | TRBV5-1 | CASSLAPSGSYEQYF | TGCGCCAGCAGCTTGGCCCCTAGCGGGAGCTACGAGCAGTACTTC
NA | TRBD1 | TRBJ1-2 | TRBV24-1 | CATSEPTGFGYGYTF | TGTGCCACCAGTGAACCGACAGGGTTTGGCTATGGCTACACCTTC
NA | NA | TRBJ1-1 | TRBV3-1/TRBV3-2 | CASSQSGAGTEAFF | TGTGCCAGCAGCCAATCAGGGGCTGGCACTGAAGCTTTCTTT
NA | TRBD2 | TRBJ2-7 | TRBV12-5 | CASAKVTSGRYEQYF | TGTGCTAGTGCGAAAGTGACTAGCGGTCGCTACGAGCAGTACTTC
once | TRBD2 | TRBJ2-5 | TRBV4-1 | CASSQEMGLAGLIEETQYF | TGCGCCAGCAGCCAAGAAATGGGACTAGCGGGCCTGATTGAGGAGACCCAGTACTTC
NA | NA | TRBJ2-7 | TRBV5-6 | CASSSLYEQYF | TGTGCCAGCAGCTCCCTGTACGAGCAGTACTTC
NA | TRBD1 | TRBJ1-2 | TRBV28 | CASSFRDRGRRMSGYTF | TGTGCCAGCAGTTTCCGGGACAGGGGGCGCAGGATGAGTGGCTACACCTTC
NA | TRBD1 | TRBJ1-1 | TRBV30 | CAWRDRGNTEAFF | TGTGCCTGGAGAGACAGGGGGAACACTGAAGCTTTCTTT
NA | NA | TRBJ1-4 | TRBV10-3 | CAISSGGLNEKLFF | TGTGCCATCAGCAGTGGTGGACTTAATGAAAAACTGTTTTTT
NA | TRBD1 | TRBJ2-7 | TRBV5-1 | CASSLEGQIYEQYF | TGCGCCAGCAGCTTGGAGGGACAGATCTACGAGCAGTACTTC